This T cell receptor beta chain was identified during a study of shared clonotypes between healthy human individuals. Study information: Aged 18 to 49, the donors were a couple of women and a few men. General study points: Among donors, sharing of clonotypes was expected to be affected by sequencing depth.

Turning to this clone: Its antigen is as yet unknown.

Caucasian adults living in Nashville, Tennessee, provided all samples. Splitting of CD4+ cells produced CD45RA+ naive and CD45RA-negative memory subsets. Some clones are missing from TCRdb's copy, which holds only in-frame ones; the method was immunoSEQ multiplex PCR. The sample holds more than 400,000 clones, approximately 95% seen once. The ends were cut back, 7 bases at V and 0 bases at J, with 19 bases in the middle. The CDR3 runs 16 residues. CDR1 and CDR2 (germline): MDHEN, SYDVKM. Input material: naive CD4+ T cells sorted from blood. Noted subset: CD45RA+ positively selected. The sequence derives from a woman aged 25 to 39 in good health. V gene TRBV28 combines with J gene TRBJ2-7; D is uncertain. CDR3 nucleotides: TGTGCCAGCACCCGAAGTAGTTTTTGGGACTCCTACGAGCAGTACTTC. This gives the protein CASTRSSFWDSYEQYF.